This T cell receptor (beta chain) was sequenced for a study of identical twins. TCRdb re-called the 5' RACE reads through MiXCR, storing one row per CDR3 protein. This table holds 280,000 or so distinct CDR3 sequences, roughly 8.6% found once. V was shortened by 3 bases and J by 5 bases, with 19 bases between the two germline ends. This CDR3 has 17 amino acids. Germline values: CDR1 MGHDK, CDR2 SYGVNS. This clonotype was counted many times. These same data were also listed under a study on yellow fever vaccine responses in identical twins.

The chain combines TRBV25-1 with TRBJ1-4; weak D call: TRBD1 (5 bases). This sequence originates from a woman aged 18-29 years in good health. The material sequenced was memory (CD45RO+) T cells sorted from blood. The CDR3 here is CASSDSGTGGLNEKLFF. CDR3 DNA: TGTGCCAGCAGTGATAGTGGAACAGGCGGATTAAATGAAAAACTGTTTTTT.